The 25 T cell receptor beta chains given below trace back to one sample, sequenced in a study of T cells in women clearing cervical HPV infection. The data were produced by immunoSEQ multiplex PCR, yet TCRdb's version contains in-frame clones alone and is incomplete. This table holds about 30,000 clones. Sequencing was done on a sample of blood buffy coat. Every receptor here comes from a woman aged 18 to 75 with a cervical HPV16 infection that either progressed to CIN3+ or cleared (not recorded which).

On this clone: The read is 3 residues too short to cover the CDR3 end, so that end is filled in from the germline J gene. V gene TRBV5-6 combines with J gene TRBJ2-7, with 8 nucleotides matching TRBD2. Germline lookup yields CDR1 SGHDT and CDR2 YYEEEE. There are 15 residues in the CDR3. The V segment lost 4 bases and the J segment 0 bases; nucleotides outside the gene matches: 6. The sequenced part of the CDR3 DNA is TGTGCCAGCAGCGTCGGGGGGGCTCTCTCCTACGAG. It specifies CASSVGGALSYE. From start to end, the CDR3 is CASSVGGALSYEQYF.

Regarding this clone: The CDR3 end falls 3 residues outside the read, so it is completed with the germline J gene. The genes are TRBV7-6 and TRBJ2-3, with TRBD2 as a possible D gene (6 bases). This CDR3 region has 17 residues. V lost 5 bases to trimming and J lost 2 bases, with 20 bases between them. In germline, CDR1 is SGHVS, CDR2 FNYEAQ. The part of the CDR3 DNA that was read is TGTGCCAGCAGCCCGGGGACCGAGCGGGTTTTCACAGATACG. It encodes CASSPGTERVFTDT. The full CDR3 reads CASSPGTERVFTDTQYF. The full variable domain, with the rest looked up from reference TRBV7-6 and TRBJ2-3, is GAGVSQSPRYKVTKRGQDVALRCDPISGHVSLYWYRQALGQGPEFLTYFNYEAQQDKSGLPNDRFSAERPEGSISTLTIQRTEQRDSAMYRCASSPGTERVFTDTQYFGPGTRLTVL.

In regard to this clone: The read terminates 3 residues before the CDR3 end, so the remaining end is supplied by the germline J gene. The sample has other DNA sequences that encode this CDR3 too. The V and J genes are TRBV18 and TRBJ2-7; TRBD1 agrees at 11 bases. In germline, CDR1 is KGHSH, CDR2 LQKENI. The CDR3 covers 15 residues. V lost 4 bases, J lost 5 bases, and 7 bases stayed unmatched. The CDR3 spells CASSQGQGARDEQYF. The CDR3 DNA, read in part, is TGTGCCAGCTCACAAGGACAGGGGGCTAGAGACGAG.

A note on this clone: With the read ending 3 residues before the CDR3 end, the germline J gene is used to fill in that end. V and J are TRBV30 and TRBJ2-7; a possible D gene is TRBD2 (5 bases). Germline assignment: CDR1 GTSNPN and CDR2 SVGIG (reference sequence). Trimming shortened V by 4 bases and J by 5 bases, and 18 bases separated the two germline ends. The CDR3 extends over 14 amino acids. Partial CDR3 DNA: TGTGCCTGGAATCGGGGTATCGAAATCGACGAG. This codes for CAWNRGIEIDE. The whole CDR3 is CAWNRGIEIDEQYF.

In regard to this clone: Coverage ceases 3 residues before the CDR3 finishes, and the germline J gene fills in the end. The chain couples TRBV7-3 to TRBJ2-5; 8 nucleotides line up with TRBD2. This CDR3 is 16 amino acids long. Trimming cost V 0 bases and J 2 bases; bases outside gene matches: 5. Germline CDR1 is SGHTA and CDR2 is FQGTGA. The CDR3 here is CASSLTAGGVQETQYF. CDR3 DNA, as far as it was read: TGTGCCAGCAGCTTAACGGCGGGGGGCGTGCAAGAGACC.

Turning to this clone: The read ends 3 residues before the CDR3 terminus; that terminus is restored from the germline J gene. The chain combines TRBV7-9 with TRBJ2-2; unclear D gene. This CDR3 spans 14 amino acids. Germline V gene data show CDR1 as SEHNR and CDR2 as FQNEAQ (reference sequence). This CDR3 reads CASSPTPAPEKLFF. Incomplete CDR3 DNA: TGTGCCAGCAGCCCGACACCCGCCCCCGAAAAG.

Details on this clone: The missing CDR3 end, 3 residues past where the read stops, is filled in from the germline J gene. V is TRBV5-4 and J is TRBJ1-5; TRBD1 agrees at 9 bases. The length of the CDR3 is 13 residues. Germline V CDR1 and CDR2: SGHNT, YYREEE (reference sequence). V lost 4 bases, J lost 5 bases, and 1 base stayed unmatched. The CDR3 bases that were read are TGTGCCAGCAGCCGGGACAGGGATCAGCCC. Its translation is CASSRDRDQP. The entire CDR3 reads CASSRDRDQPQHF.

The CDR3 reads CASSLGQDTEAFF. The covered CDR3 bases are TGTGCCAGCAGCTTAGGACAGGACACTGAA. The V and J genes are TRBV11-3 and TRBJ1-1, with D tentatively TRBD1 (6 bases). The sequence runs out 3 residues before the end of the CDR3; the remainder is reconstructed from the germline J gene. Germline-derived CDR1 and CDR2 are SGHNT and YENEEA. CDR3 length: 13 residues. V lost 1 base and J lost 3, with 6 bases in between.

About this clone itself: The CDR3 end lies 3 residues beyond the end of the read and is filled in from the germline J gene. The chain has TRBV5-1 and TRBJ2-7, with 11 bases lining up with TRBD2. J gave up 5 bases and V 4 bases, and 5 bases lay outside the gene matches. CDR3 size: 14 residues. The germline V gene has CDR1 SGHRS and CDR2 YFSETQ. CDR3 DNA (partial): TGCGCCAGCAGCACCGGGACTAGCGGTCACGAG. It encodes CASSTGTSGHE. Given in full, the CDR3 is CASSTGTSGHEQYF.

On this clone: The sequenced fragment ends 3 residues before the CDR3 boundary, so the rest is inferred from the germline J gene. This chain uses TRBV20-1 with TRBJ2-1; D unresolved. CDR1 DFQATT and CDR2 SNEGSKA come from the germline V gene (reference sequence). CDR3 length equals 11 residues. V was trimmed by 2 bases and J by 8 bases, leaving 7 bases between them. CDR3 protein: CSARFQDEQFF. The sequenced part of the CDR3 DNA is TGCAGTGCTAGATTCCAGGATGAG.

Comment on this clone: The read falls 3 residues short of the CDR3 end, and the missing part is taken from the germline J gene. This chain connects TRBV20-1 to TRBJ2-1, with 11 bases fitting TRBD2. V lost 5 bases, J lost 4 bases, and 7 bases stayed unmatched. Germline values: CDR1 DFQATT, CDR2 SNEGSKA (reference sequence). This CDR3 has 15 amino acids. The part of the CDR3 DNA that was read is TGCAGTGCTCAACTCTCTAGCGGGGGGTACAATGAG. Translated: CSAQLSSGGYNE. The CDR3, in full, reads CSAQLSSGGYNEQFF.

For this clone: The CDR3 end falls 3 residues outside the read, so it is completed with the germline J gene. J is TRBJ2-1 and V is TRBV19, with TRBD2 matching 16 bases. The germline gives CDR1 LNHDA, CDR2 SQIVND (reference sequence). CDR3 length: 19 residues. J lost 6 bases, V lost 5 bases, and 13 bases had no gene match. The CDR3 protein is CASSATGGTSGRAGNEQFF. The sequenced part of the CDR3 DNA is TGTGCCAGTAGTGCCACAGGCGGGACTAGCGGGAGGGCCGGCAATGAG.

With respect to this clone: The sequence runs out 3 residues before the end of the CDR3; the remainder is reconstructed from the germline J gene. The rearrangement uses TRBV30 and TRBJ1-5; TRBD1 is a possible D gene (6 bases). CDR1 and CDR2 from the germline V gene are GTSNPN and SVGIG (reference sequence). V lost 2 bases to trimming and J lost 6 bases, with 11 bases between them. The CDR3 runs 13 residues. The CDR3 is CAWSSGQIQPQHF. The DNA read from the CDR3 is TGTGCCTGGAGTAGCGGACAGATTCAGCCC.

As concerns this clone: The CDR3 goes on 3 residues after the read ends, and that part is filled in from the germline J gene. This sequence joins TRBV10-1 and TRBJ2-7, with D maybe TRBD1 (6 bases). CDR1 and CDR2 from the germline V gene are WNHNN and SYGVQD (reference sequence). The CDR3 is made up of 14 amino acids. V lost 5 bases and J 3 bases, leaving 14 bases between the germline ends. The DNA read from the CDR3 is TGCGCCAGCAGTAAAACCGGGACATACTACGAG. This translates into CASSKTGTYYE. The entire CDR3 sequence reads CASSKTGTYYEQYF.

A remark on this clone: The sequenced fragment ends 3 residues before the CDR3 boundary, so the rest is inferred from the germline J gene. V is TRBV19 and J is TRBJ1-1, with TRBD1 identical over 9 bases. The CDR3 sequence is 15 residues long. The junction had 6 bases not matched to a gene; V was cut back by 6 bases and J by 1 base. Germline V CDR1 and CDR2: LNHDA, SQIVND (reference sequence). The DNA read from the CDR3 is TGTGCCAGTAGAGTCGCACAGGGGGCGAACACTGAA. This gives the protein CASRVAQGANTE. In full, the CDR3 is CASRVAQGANTEAFF.

Concerning this clone itself: The sequence runs out 3 residues before the end of the CDR3; the remainder is reconstructed from the germline J gene. The chain carries TRBV11-2 and TRBJ2-3; tentatively, D is TRBD2 (7 bases). Germline values: CDR1 SGHAT, CDR2 FQNNGV. This CDR3 region has 13 residues. CDR3: CASSLDSGGSQYF. CDR3 DNA (partial): TGTGCCAGCAGCTTAGATTCGGGGGGCTCG.

CDR3 in amino acids: CASSPSRGNEQFF. CDR3 DNA (partial): TGTGCCAGCTCACCATCGAGGGGCAATGAG. V usage is TRBV18 and J usage is TRBJ2-1; D possibly uses TRBD1 or TRBD2 (5 bases each). Sequencing ends 3 residues short of the CDR3 end; the germline J gene provides the rest. Trimming shortened V by 2 bases and J by 6 bases, and 8 bases separated the two germline ends. Germline CDR1 and CDR2: KGHSH and LQKENI. The CDR3 sequence is 13 residues long.

Remarks on this clone: The read ends 3 residues before the CDR3 terminus; that terminus is restored from the germline J gene. The chain combines TRBV6-1 with TRBJ1-4; 9 bases match TRBD1. CDR1 is MNHNS, CDR2 SASEGT, per germline. The CDR3 totals 13 residues. The DNA read from the CDR3 is TGTGCCAGCAGTGAGGGGGACAGGGCGCCA. Amino acid sequence: CASSEGDRAP. The complete CDR3 sequence is CASSEGDRAPLFF.

Turning to this clone: Read data end 3 residues before the CDR3 end; the end is taken from the germline J gene. The rearrangement joins TRBV20-1 to TRBJ2-3, with TRBD2 matching 10 bases. Germline V CDR1 and CDR2: DFQATT, SNEGSKA (reference sequence). J gave up 1 base and V 6 bases, and 4 bases lay outside the gene matches. The CDR3 runs to 14 residues. CDR3 loop: CSARTSGGTDTQYF. The CDR3 DNA, read in part, is TGCAGTGCCCGGACTAGCGGCGGCACAGATACG.

Concerning this clone itself: The CDR3 end falls 3 residues outside the read, so it is completed with the germline J gene. J is TRBJ1-4 and V is TRBV2; weak D call: TRBD1 (6 bases). The germline gives CDR1 SNHLY, CDR2 FYNNEI. The CDR3 contains 15 residues. Between the trimmed V and J ends, which lost 7 bases and 9 bases, there was a span of 21 bases. The CDR3 bases that were read are TGTGCCAGCAAAGATCCTGGGTTACAGGGACAAAAA. Its protein is CASKDPGLQGQK. The entire CDR3 is CASKDPGLQGQKLFF.

A note on this clone: The read ends 3 residues early relative to the CDR3; the germline J gene fills the gap. This chain joins TRBV18 and TRBJ2-3, with TRBD2 matching over 9 bases. Germline-derived CDR1 and CDR2 are KGHSH and LQKENI. This CDR3 contains 14 residues. The sequenced CDR3 bases are TGTGCCAGCTCCCAGCTAGCGGGAAAAGAGACG. It encodes CASSQLAGKET. The complete CDR3 sequence is CASSQLAGKETQYF.

Turning to this clone: Sequence at one end of the junction differs from germline and may be a read error. The CDR3 extends 3 residues past the end of the read, so its final part is completed from the germline J gene. Distinct nucleotide sequences in the sample also encode this CDR3. The chain links TRBV19 to TRBJ1-3; tentative D call: TRBD1 (5 bases). The length of the CDR3 is 12 residues. CDR1 is LNHDA and CDR2 is SQIVND in the germline V gene (reference sequence). Partial CDR3 DNA: TGTGCCGTCCAGGGTGCTGGAAACACT. As protein: CAVQGAGNT. The whole CDR3 region reads CAVQGAGNTIYF. The entire variable domain, with the rest obtained from reference TRBV19 and TRBJ1-3, is as follows: DGGITQSPKYLFRKEGQNVTLSCEQNLNHDAMYWYRQDPGQGLRLIYYSQIVNDFQKGDIAEGYSVSREKKESFPLTVTSAQKNPTAFYLCAVQGAGNTIYFGEGSWLTVV.

Concerning this clone itself: The read ends 3 residues before the CDR3 terminus; that terminus is restored from the germline J gene. V gene TRBV7-6 combines with J gene TRBJ2-3; possibly TRBD1 for D (6 bases). CDR1 is SGHVS and CDR2 is FNYEAQ in the germline V gene. This CDR3 contains 14 residues. V dropped 5 bases and J dropped 2 bases, with 11 bases sitting between them. CDR3 bases read: TGTGCCAGCAGCCTCCGGGACAACACAGATACG. It encodes CASSLRDNTDT. The CDR3 in full is CASSLRDNTDTQYF.

The CDR3 loop is CSAPLAGVSYEQYF. The DNA read from the CDR3 is TGCAGTGCCCCCCTAGCGGGAGTATCCTACGAG. The chain is built from TRBV20-1 and TRBJ2-7; TRBD2 aligns across 10 bases. The read is 3 residues too short to cover the CDR3 end, so that end is filled in from the germline J gene. V lost 6 bases and J lost 1; bases outside the gene matches: 6. The CDR3 extends over 14 amino acids. The germline CDR1 and CDR2 sequences are DFQATT and SNEGSKA (reference sequence).

Comments on this clone: From the germline J gene comes the end of the CDR3, since the read stops 3 residues before it. The chain joins TRBV5-1 to TRBJ2-3, with D possibly being TRBD2 (6 bases). The CDR3 length is 16 residues. CDR1 SGHRS and CDR2 YFSETQ come from the germline V gene. Between the trimmed V and J ends, which lost 5 bases and 8 bases, there was a span of 24 bases. CDR3 sequence reads: CASSTQLASEFGTQYF. The part of the CDR3 DNA that was read is TGCGCCAGCAGTACCCAACTAGCCTCCGAGTTTGGTACG.